Below, 19 T cell receptor beta chains from the same sample are listed, as sequenced in a study of T cells in Graves' hyperthyroidism and ophthalmopathy. The investigators amplified TCR beta CDR3 regions from RNA transcripts. Initially, a first-round RT-PCR of the TCR CDR3 employed the HTBI primer set. One entry per CDR3 protein, called by TCRdb with MiXCR from the multiplex PCR reads. The sample contains some 490,000 distinct CDR3 sequences, 22% of which appear only once. The sequenced sample consisted of blood. The source of these receptors is a woman between 65 and 79 years old with Graves' ophthalmopathy.

The table lists this clonotype with many counts. The V call is TRBV6-2 or TRBV6-3, the J call TRBJ1-2; D gene unclear. There are 16 residues in the CDR3. The germline V gene encodes CDR1 MNHEY and CDR2 SVGEGT. V was cut by 5 bases and J by 2 bases, with 18 bases left in between. Here the CDR3 reads CASSPIPKQENYGYTF. The DNA for the CDR3 is TGTGCCAGCAGTCCAATCCCCAAGCAGGAGAACTATGGCTACACCTTC.

This clonotype appeared many times. The V gene is TRBV29-1, the J gene TRBJ1-1; D is possibly TRBD1 (5 bases). The germline CDR1 and CDR2 sequences are SQVTM and ANQGSEA. V dropped 4 bases and J dropped 0 bases, with 18 bases sitting between them. The CDR3 has 16 amino acids. The CDR3 region has the DNA TGCAGCGTTGGGCCTCCGGCGGGAGGGGTGAACACTGAAGCTTTCTTT. Protein product: CSVGPPAGGVNTEAFF.

The V call is TRBV6-1, the J call TRBJ1-6; the match to TRBD1 covers 7 bases. The V gene end was trimmed by 6 bases and the J gene end by 7 bases; junction bases not matched to a gene: 9. This CDR3 comprises 15 residues. Germline-derived CDR1 and CDR2 are MNHNS and SASEGT. CDR3 DNA: TGTGCCAGCAGCCCCGAGGGGGCCCTGAATTCACCCCTCCACTTT. It yields the protein CASSPEGALNSPLHF.

The sample holds a few counts of this clonotype. This chain connects TRBV15 to TRBJ2-7; D not resolved. The germline CDR1 and CDR2 sequences are LNHNV and YYDKDF (reference sequence). V lost 0 bases, J lost 0 bases, and 9 bases lay in between. This CDR3 has 15 amino acids. This chain's CDR3 is CATSRDPLSSYEQYF. CDR3 nucleotide sequence: TGTGCCACCAGCAGAGACCCTCTGAGCTCCTACGAGCAGTACTTC.

This clonotype was observed a few times. V is TRBV2 and J is TRBJ2-7, with TRBD2 matching over 15 bases. The junction had 9 bases not matched to a gene; V was cut back by 6 bases and J by 0 bases. Looked up from germline, CDR1 is SNHLY and CDR2 is FYNNEI. The CDR3 extends over 18 amino acids. The CDR3 DNA reads as TGTGCCAGCAGCCCGGGACTAGCGGGAGGACTATTCTCCTACGAGCAGTACTTC. Protein sequence: CASSPGLAGGLFSYEQYF.

This clonotype was observed a few times. The CDR3 is CASSSPRTPDTQYF. The CDR3 DNA reads TGCGCCAGCAGTTCCCCTCGGACGCCAGATACGCAGTATTTT. The chain joins TRBV10-1 to TRBJ2-3; the D is unclear. The V end was cut by 5 bases, the J end by 4 bases, with 13 bases between. The CDR3 consists of 14 residues. CDR1 and CDR2 from the germline V gene are WNHNN and SYGVQD (reference sequence).

This clonotype was recorded many times. The rearrangement links TRBV12-3 or TRBV12-4 to TRBJ2-7; 8 positions match TRBD1. V gave up 2 bases and J gave up 5 bases; unmatched junction bases: 8. The CDR3 is 15 residues long. The CDR3 spells CASSLMLGQAHEQYF. Here the CDR3 DNA reads TGTGCCAGCAGTTTAATGTTGGGACAGGCCCACGAGCAGTACTTC.

This clonotype was seen only a few times. The rearrangement uses TRBV6-2 or TRBV6-3 and TRBJ1-3, with D hard to call. CDR1 MNHEY and CDR2 SVGEGT come from the germline V gene. Trimming removed 0 bases at V and 0 bases at J, with 6 bases between. The CDR3 totals 15 residues. CDR3 coding DNA: TGTGCCAGCAGTTACTCGAGGGCCTCTGGAAACACCATATATTTT. It codes for CASSYSRASGNTIYF.

The chain carries TRBV12-3 or TRBV12-4 and TRBJ1-1; TRBD1 agrees at 10 bases. Unmatched junction bases numbered 4, after V lost 5 bases and J lost 1 base. The CDR3 runs 15 residues. In nucleotides, the CDR3 is TGTGCCAGCAGTCCGGACAGGGGGGGGAACACTGAAGCTTTCTTT. It encodes CASSPDRGGNTEAFF.

This clonotype appeared a few times. The rearrangement joins TRBV20-1 to TRBJ2-5; D assignment may be TRBD1 or TRBD2 (5 bases each). CDR1 and CDR2 (germline): DFQATT, SNEGSKA (reference sequence). Between the trimmed V and J ends, which lost 0 bases and 5 bases, there was a span of 13 bases. CDR3 length equals 14 residues. The DNA of the CDR3 is TGCAGTGCTAGAGATCCGAGGGGCGGGGAGACCCAGTACTTC. This gives the protein CSARDPRGGETQYF.

This clonotype was seen many times. V usage is TRBV7-2 and J usage is TRBJ2-1; no clear D. Germline lookup yields CDR1 SGHTA and CDR2 FQGNSA. The CDR3 consists of 11 residues. The V and J ends lost 2 bases and 8 bases respectively, with 4 bases between them. CDR3 sequence: CASSLKDEQFF. The CDR3 coding sequence is TGTGCCAGCAGCTTAAAGGATGAGCAGTTCTTC.

This clonotype was recorded a few times. In DNA form, the CDR3 reads TGTGCCAGCACCATTGGCTATGGCTACACCTTC. Protein sequence: CASTIGYGYTF. The V gene is TRBV28, the J gene TRBJ1-2; D is unresolved. The length of the CDR3 is 11 residues. From germline, CDR1 is MDHEN and CDR2 SYDVKM. V shed 7 bases and J shed 4 bases, with 7 bases lying between them.

This clonotype was seen repeatedly, ten times or more. This chain links TRBV11-2 with TRBJ2-7, with a weak D call TRBD2 (6 bases). The CDR3 sequence is 15 residues long. CDR1 and CDR2 from the germline V gene are SGHAT and FQNNGV. V gave up 1 base and J gave up 2 bases, with 12 bases separating them. The CDR3 protein is CASSLVADITYEQYF. DNA of the CDR3: TGTGCCAGCAGCTTAGTAGCGGATATTACCTACGAGCAGTACTTC.

This clonotype appeared a few times. CDR3 coding DNA: TGTGCCAGCAGTCTTGTACAGGGGGCGCCCGGGGAGCTGTTTTTT. Protein: CASSLVQGAPGELFF. The chain is built from TRBV28 and TRBJ2-2, with TRBD1 matching over 9 bases. The CDR3 spans 15 residues. Germline V gene lookup returns CDR1 MDHEN and CDR2 SYDVKM. Losses at the gene ends were 5 bases for V and 6 bases for J; bases not matched to a gene: 7. Supplemented by reference TRBV28 and TRBJ2-2, the full variable domain reads DVKVTQSSRYLVKRTGEKVFLECVQDMDHENMFWYRQDPGLGLRLIYFSYDVKMKEKGDIPEGYSVSREKKERFSLILESASTNQTSMYLCASSLVQGAPGELFFGEGSRLTVL.

The chain joins TRBV11-2 to TRBJ2-6; D might be TRBD2 (6 bases). Per the germline V gene, CDR1 is SGHAT and CDR2 is FQNNGV. The length of the CDR3 is 18 residues. Trimming stripped 1 base from V and 0 bases from J, with 13 bases between. DNA of the CDR3: TGTGCCAGCAGCTTAGCAGTGGCGGGAAGCTCTGGGGCCAACGTCCTGACTTTC. Protein sequence: CASSLAVAGSSGANVLTF.

In regard to this clonotype: Its ends do not fully match the called genes, so a read error is possible. The chain combines TRBV7-2 with TRBJ2-1; TRBD1 agrees at 10 bases. Germline lookup yields CDR1 SGHTA and CDR2 FQGNSA. The CDR3 totals 13 residues. CDR3 loop: CVSSWTGGNEQFF. CDR3 DNA: TGTGTCAGCAGCTGGACAGGGGGCAATGAGCAGTTCTTC. Full variable domain (outside the CDR3, taken from reference TRBV7-2 and TRBJ2-1): GAGVSQSPSNKVTEKGKDVELRCDPISGHTALYWYRQSLGQGLEFLIYFQGNSAPDKSGLPSDRFSAERTGGSVSTLTIQRTQQEDSAVYLCVSSWTGGNEQFFGPGTRLTVL.

V and J are TRBV19 and TRBJ2-1; the D is unclear. Trimming shortened V by 6 bases and J by 8 bases, and 17 bases separated the two germline ends. The CDR3 runs 14 residues. Germline lookup yields CDR1 LNHDA and CDR2 SQIVND (reference sequence). Here the CDR3 reads CASSPNEIWDEQFF. CDR3 DNA: TGTGCCAGTAGCCCAAACGAGATATGGGATGAGCAGTTCTTC.

This rearrangement joins TRBV30 to TRBJ1-1, with D unclear. Germline CDR1 and CDR2: GTSNPN and SVGIG (reference sequence). V gave up 2 bases and J gave up 0 bases, with 13 bases separating them. The CDR3 has 15 residues. This CDR3 is CAWSFGQFMNTEAFF. CDR3 DNA sequence: TGTGCCTGGAGTTTTGGTCAATTTATGAACACTGAAGCTTTCTTT.

This sequence joins TRBV5-1 and TRBJ2-7, with D perhaps TRBD2 (7 bases). Trimming shortened V by 4 bases and J by 2 bases, and 19 bases separated the two germline ends. This CDR3 is built from 16 residues. Germline CDR1 is SGHRS and CDR2 is YFSETQ. The CDR3 coding sequence is TGCGCCAGCAGCCCTACCGGGGGGCGCGGACCCTACGAGCAGTACTTC. It specifies CASSPTGGRGPYEQYF.